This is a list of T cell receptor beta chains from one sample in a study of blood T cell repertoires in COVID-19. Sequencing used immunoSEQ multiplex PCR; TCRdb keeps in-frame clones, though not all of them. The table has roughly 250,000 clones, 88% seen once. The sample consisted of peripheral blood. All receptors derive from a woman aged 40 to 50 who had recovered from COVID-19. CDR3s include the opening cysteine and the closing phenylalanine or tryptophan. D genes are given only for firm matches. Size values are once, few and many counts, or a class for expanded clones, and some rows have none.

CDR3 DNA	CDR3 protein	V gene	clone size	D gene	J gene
TGTGCCAGCAGTTATGCGGGGGCGAGTTACGAGCAGTACTTC	CASSYAGASYEQYF	TRBV6-6	.	.	TRBJ2-7
TGCGCCAGCAGCTTGGTCGCGGGCGGTGGAAACACCATATATTTT	CASSLVAGGGNTIYF	TRBV5-1	.	.	TRBJ1-3
TGTGCTAGTGGTTTGGTCCCCGGGACTGTGTGGTTC	CASGLVPGTVWF	TRBV12-5	.	.	TRBJ2-7
TGTGCCAGCAGCTCGACAGGGGGCCGGGCCAAAAACATTCAGTACTTC	CASSSTGGRAKNIQYF	TRBV7-9	.	TRBD1	TRBJ2-4
TGCGCCAGCAGAAGGGACAGTAGCACAGATACGCAGTATTTT	CASRRDSSTDTQYF	TRBV5-1	.	TRBD1	TRBJ2-3
TGTGCCAGCAGCACAGGACAAATTACTAATGAAAAACTGTTTTTT	CASSTGQITNEKLFF	TRBV7-9	.	.	TRBJ1-4
TGTGCCAGCAGGACCGGGACAGTCTCCTACGAGCAGTACTTC	CASRTGTVSYEQYF	TRBV6-6	.	TRBD1	TRBJ2-7
TGTGCCAGCAGTTACTCCGGGACAGACTATTCACCCCTCCACTTT	CASSYSGTDYSPLHF	TRBV7-2	.	TRBD1	TRBJ1-6
TGTGCCAGCAGCCACCGGGACAGGGCCGGCTCCTACGAGCAGTACTTC	CASSHRDRAGSYEQYF	TRBV6-2/TRBV6-3	.	TRBD1	TRBJ2-7
TGTGCCAGCAGTGAGAGCAGGGGGCCCTATGGCTACACCTTC	CASSESRGPYGYTF	TRBV2	once	TRBD1	TRBJ1-2
TGTGCCAGCAGCCCCCTTAGCGGGAGTGGTAATGAGCAGTTCTTC	CASSPLSGSGNEQFF	TRBV11-3	.	TRBD2	TRBJ2-1
TGTGCCAGCTCCCCCAATGGACAGCTCGCCTCATACGAGCAGTACTTC	CASSPNGQLASYEQYF	TRBV18	.	.	TRBJ2-7
TGTGCCAGCATATGGAGCTCTGGGGCCAACGTCCTGACTTTC	CASIWSSGANVLTF	TRBV6-5	.	.	TRBJ2-6
TGCGCCAGCAGCTTGGCCGACAGGAATAATTCACCCCTCCACTTT	CASSLADRNNSPLHF	TRBV5-1	.	.	TRBJ1-6
TGTGCCAGCAGCTTGGCAGGTTCGAACACCGGGGAGCTGTTTTTT	CASSLAGSNTGELFF	TRBV5-8	.	.	TRBJ2-2
TGTGCCAGCAGTGGGGACAGGATCTCCTACGAGCAGTACTTC	CASSGDRISYEQYF	TRBV4-2	.	TRBD1	TRBJ2-7
TGTGCCAGCAGCCTCCGGGACAGGGTTCGAACTGAAGCTTTCTTT	CASSLRDRVRTEAFF	TRBV11-2	.	TRBD1	TRBJ1-1
TGCAGTGCTCTCGGACAGGGTGAAGCTTTCTTT	CSALGQGEAFF	TRBV20-1	few	TRBD1	TRBJ1-1
TGTGCCAGCAAAACCGGGACAGGGAGGGATCAGCCCCAGCATTTT	CASKTGTGRDQPQHF	TRBV6-5	.	TRBD1	TRBJ1-5
TGTGCCAGCAGTTACTCCGGCAGGGGGAGCAACTATGGCTACACCTTC	CASSYSGRGSNYGYTF	TRBV6-2/TRBV6-3	.	TRBD1	TRBJ1-2
TGTGCCAGCAGCTTAGGCGCCGGGACAGGGGTTTTAGAGACCCAGTACTTC	CASSLGAGTGVLETQYF	TRBV7-2	.	TRBD1	TRBJ2-5
TGTGCCAGCAGCTCTCAGACAGGGGATCAGGATCAGCCCCAGCATTTT	CASSSQTGDQDQPQHF	TRBV7-2	.	TRBD1	TRBJ1-5
TGTGCCAGCAGCTCGTTAGCGGCTAGCTCCTACGAGCAGTACTTC	CASSSLAASSYEQYF	TRBV7-3	few	.	TRBJ2-7
TGTGCCAGCAGTTACTTGAGGGAAACAGATACGCAGTATTTT	CASSYLRETDTQYF	TRBV6-5	once	.	TRBJ2-3
TGTGCCAGCAGCTCCCTGGGGAGCGATGGGTCCTACGAGCAGTACTTC	CASSSLGSDGSYEQYF	TRBV7-9	few	.	TRBJ2-7
TGTGCCAGCGGAACACAGGGTTTTACCGGGGAGCTGTTTTTT	CASGTQGFTGELFF	TRBV27	.	.	TRBJ2-2
TGTGCCAGCAGGCGGCGGGTCACAGATACGCAGTATTTT	CASRRRVTDTQYF	TRBV12-3/TRBV12-4	.	.	TRBJ2-3
TGCGCCAGCAGCTTGGCCAACGGCCAGGGATCTGGGGCCAACGTCCTGACTTTC	CASSLANGQGSGANVLTF	TRBV5-1	.	.	TRBJ2-6
TGTGCCACCAGAGGACAGGGGCCTAAGACCCAGTACTTC	CATRGQGPKTQYF	TRBV6-5	.	TRBD1	TRBJ2-5
TGTGCCAGCAGGACCGAGGTGGGGCGAAATGAGCAGTTCTTC	CASRTEVGRNEQFF	TRBV6-5	.	.	TRBJ2-1
TGTGCCAGCAGTTACTCCGGTAGGACAGACTATGGCTACACCTTC	CASSYSGRTDYGYTF	TRBV6-2/TRBV6-3	.	.	TRBJ1-2
TGTGCCAGCAGCTCGGTTTACGAGCAGTACTTC	CASSSVYEQYF	TRBV11-3	.	.	TRBJ2-7
TGTGCCAGCAGCTCCTGGACTAGCGGGAGGTTCGGGTTCGACGAGCAGTACTTC	CASSSWTSGRFGFDEQYF	TRBV7-3	once	TRBD2	TRBJ2-7
TGTGCCAGCAGCAGAGACAGGGGTCGATACAATGAGCAGTTCTTC	CASSRDRGRYNEQFF	TRBV6-5	once	TRBD1	TRBJ2-1
TGTGCCAGCAGCCGAACAGGGGGAAACACTGAAGCTTTCTTT	CASSRTGGNTEAFF	TRBV3-1/TRBV3-2	.	TRBD1	TRBJ1-1
TGTGCCAGCAGCTTGTACGTGCGCTCGTACGAGCAGTACTTC	CASSLYVRSYEQYF	TRBV5-4	few	.	TRBJ2-7
TGTGCCAGCTCACCACCACGGACAGGGAACTACGAGCAGTACTTC	CASSPPRTGNYEQYF	TRBV18	.	TRBD1	TRBJ2-7
TGTGCCAGCAGCTCCTTACAGCCGGACTCCATCTCCTACGAGCAGTACTTC	CASSSLQPDSISYEQYF	TRBV5-4	.	.	TRBJ2-7
TGTGCCAGCAGTGAGCGGGGGCCGGGAGATACGCAGTATTTT	CASSERGPGDTQYF	TRBV6-1	.	.	TRBJ2-3
TGTGCCAGCAGTTTATTCGCGGGGGGCGGAACAGATACGCAGTATTTT	CASSLFAGGGTDTQYF	TRBV27	.	TRBD2	TRBJ2-3
TGTGCCAGCAGCTCGTTTGACAGGGGGCCGGGCGGGGAGCTGTTTTTT	CASSSFDRGPGGELFF	TRBV5-4	few	TRBD1	TRBJ2-2
TGTGCCAGCAGTGATTTACCTAGCGGAATATACAATGAGCAGTTCTTC	CASSDLPSGIYNEQFF	TRBV6-1	.	TRBD2	TRBJ2-1